This is a list of T cell receptor beta chains from one sample in a study of shared clonotypes between healthy human individuals. Profiled with immunoSEQ multiplex PCR; TCRdb holds only in-frame clones, not every one. The data contain more than 400,000 clones, 90% to 97% of them seen just once; the ten biggest clones take up under 0.06%. The sample was naive CD4+ T cells sorted from blood. The source is a woman in her thirties in good health. The CDR3 runs from the conserved cysteine through the conserved F or W. The order of the fields is V gene, J gene, D gene, CDR3 protein, CDR3 DNA. A D gene is named only where the DNA matches it firmly.

v_gene: TRBV19; j_gene: TRBJ1-5; d_gene: TRBD1; CDR3aa: CASSIGDRNQPQHF; CDR3nt: TGTGCCAGTAGTATAGGGGACAGAAATCAGCCCCAGCATTTT
v_gene: TRBV5-4; j_gene: TRBJ1-4; d_gene: TRBD1; CDR3aa: CASSRTGSRNREKLFF; CDR3nt: TGTGCCAGCAGCAGGACAGGCTCGAGGAATCGGGAAAAACTGTTTTTT
v_gene: TRBV6-1; j_gene: TRBJ2-7; d_gene: TRBD1; CDR3aa: CASSAAGTGNYEQYF; CDR3nt: TGTGCCAGCAGTGCAGCCGGGACAGGGAATTACGAGCAGTACTTC
v_gene: TRBV18; j_gene: TRBJ2-2; d_gene: TRBD2; CDR3aa: CASSPPGLAGNTGELFF; CDR3nt: TGTGCCAGCTCACCACCGGGACTAGCGGGGAACACCGGGGAGCTGTTTTTT
v_gene: TRBV30; j_gene: TRBJ2-5; d_gene: -; CDR3aa: CAWSVLERETQYF; CDR3nt: TGTGCCTGGAGTGTACTTGAGCGGGAGACCCAGTACTTC
v_gene: TRBV7-8; j_gene: TRBJ2-5; d_gene: TRBD2; CDR3aa: CASSWGTLAGVGETQYF; CDR3nt: TGTGCCAGCAGCTGGGGGACACTAGCGGGAGTCGGGGAGACCCAGTACTTC
v_gene: TRBV28; j_gene: TRBJ1-4; d_gene: -; CDR3aa: CASTGTWGEKLFF; CDR3nt: TGTGCCAGCACCGGGACCTGGGGTGAAAAACTGTTTTTT
v_gene: TRBV28; j_gene: TRBJ1-5; d_gene: -; CDR3aa: CASNRVQPNQPQHF; CDR3nt: TGTGCCAGCAATCGGGTCCAACCGAATCAGCCCCAGCATTTT
v_gene: TRBV18; j_gene: TRBJ1-5; d_gene: -; CDR3aa: CASSPAPSGGNQPQHF; CDR3nt: TGTGCCAGCTCACCAGCGCCCTCGGGGGGCAATCAGCCCCAGCATTTT
v_gene: TRBV30; j_gene: TRBJ1-5; d_gene: TRBD1; CDR3aa: CAWSGPDRVHNQPQHF; CDR3nt: TGTGCCTGGAGTGGCCCTGACAGGGTACACAATCAGCCCCAGCATTTT
v_gene: TRBV28; j_gene: TRBJ2-3; d_gene: -; CDR3aa: CASTESQGSTDTQYF; CDR3nt: TGTGCCAGCACCGAGTCCCAGGGGTCCACAGATACGCAGTATTTT
v_gene: TRBV7-9; j_gene: TRBJ2-1; d_gene: TRBD2; CDR3aa: CASSLVSGRVYEQFF; CDR3nt: TGTGCCAGCAGCTTAGTTAGCGGGAGGGTCTATGAGCAGTTCTTC
v_gene: TRBV28; j_gene: TRBJ2-2; d_gene: TRBD2; CDR3aa: CASSRREAGAGELFF; CDR3nt: TGTGCCAGCAGCAGAAGAGAAGCGGGAGCCGGGGAGCTGTTTTTT
v_gene: TRBV29-1; j_gene: TRBJ2-3; d_gene: TRBD2; CDR3aa: CSVGSGGTDTQYF; CDR3nt: TGCAGCGTTGGTAGCGGGGGGACAGATACGCAGTATTTT
v_gene: TRBV11-1; j_gene: TRBJ2-2; d_gene: -; CDR3aa: CASSSQSQGFTGELFF; CDR3nt: TGTGCCAGCAGCTCACAGTCCCAGGGATTCACCGGGGAGCTGTTTTTT
v_gene: TRBV28; j_gene: TRBJ2-3; d_gene: TRBD2; CDR3aa: CASSLGSLAGAGDTQYF; CDR3nt: TGTGCCAGCAGTTTAGGATCACTAGCGGGAGCAGGGGATACGCAGTATTTT
v_gene: TRBV27; j_gene: TRBJ1-1; d_gene: -; CDR3aa: CASSPAHVNTEAFF; CDR3nt: TGTGCCAGCAGTCCGGCTCACGTGAACACTGAAGCTTTCTTT
v_gene: TRBV6-5; j_gene: TRBJ1-5; d_gene: -; CDR3aa: CASSSRGSYSNQPQHF; CDR3nt: TGTGCCAGCAGTTCCCGGGGGTCTTATAGCAATCAGCCCCAGCATTTT
v_gene: TRBV11-2; j_gene: TRBJ1-1; d_gene: -; CDR3aa: CASSRTENTEAFF; CDR3nt: TGTGCCAGCAGCAGAACAGAGAACACTGAAGCTTTCTTT
v_gene: TRBV18; j_gene: TRBJ2-7; d_gene: -; CDR3aa: CASSPKTGPYEQYF; CDR3nt: TGTGCCAGCTCACCAAAGACAGGCCCCTACGAGCAGTACTTC
v_gene: TRBV5-4; j_gene: TRBJ2-7; d_gene: -; CDR3aa: CASSGRLSSSYEQYF; CDR3nt: TGTGCCAGCAGCGGGAGGCTTTCAAGCTCCTACGAGCAGTACTTC
v_gene: TRBV5-4; j_gene: TRBJ2-7; d_gene: -; CDR3aa: CASSSGTVSYEQYF; CDR3nt: TGTGCCAGCAGTTCCGGGACGGTCTCCTACGAGCAGTACTTC
v_gene: TRBV29-1; j_gene: TRBJ2-7; d_gene: -; CDR3aa: CSVLSPQGYYEQYF; CDR3nt: TGCAGCGTCTTAAGTCCACAGGGATACTACGAGCAGTACTTC
v_gene: TRBV6-6; j_gene: TRBJ1-1; d_gene: -; CDR3aa: CASSYPLRGNTEAFF; CDR3nt: TGTGCCAGCAGTTACCCCCTCCGTGGGAACACTGAAGCTTTCTTT